Below are 10 T cell receptor beta chains sequenced from a single sample in a study of T cells in tuberculosis. Produced via immunoSEQ multiplex PCR; TCRdb's table is partial and in-frame only. Here the sample spans fewer than 40,000 clones, 95% being singletons. Sequencing was carried out using PBMCs. Receptor source: a donor under 30 with latent tuberculosis or without tuberculosis infection.

The rearrangement uses TRBV27 and TRBJ1-6, with TRBD1 as a possible D gene (5 bases). The CDR3 is 14 amino acids. The V and J ends lost 4 bases and 9 bases respectively, with 13 bases between them. From germline, CDR1 is MNHEY and CDR2 SMNVEV (reference sequence). The CDR3 region is CASSSGGFSSPLHF. CDR3 DNA sequence: TGTGCCAGCAGTTCGGGGGGTTTTAGTTCACCCCTCCACTTT.

The chain has TRBV7-2 and TRBJ1-4; a weak D match, TRBD1 (6 bases). V was pared by 4 bases and J by 0 bases, with 12 bases between. Germline-derived CDR1 and CDR2 are SGHTA and FQGNSA. The CDR3 loop spans 16 amino acids. This chain's CDR3 is CASSSRTAATNEKLFF. CDR3 sequence (DNA): TGTGCCAGCAGCTCACGGACAGCCGCAACTAATGAAAAACTGTTTTTT.

The CDR3 sequence is CASSLGQHSEQYF. The CDR3 DNA follows: TGTGCCAGCAGCTTGGGACAGCATTCCGAGCAGTACTTC. The V gene is TRBV5-6, the J gene TRBJ2-7, with a possible D match to TRBD1 (5 bases). This CDR3 has 13 residues. Germline lookup yields CDR1 SGHDT and CDR2 YYEEEE. V lost 0 bases and J lost 6, with 10 bases in between.

V and J are TRBV14 and TRBJ2-3; D may be TRBD2 (6 bases). Per the germline V gene, CDR1 is SGHDN and CDR2 is FVKESK. Trimming removed 0 bases at V and 6 bases at J, with 22 bases between. CDR3 length equals 18 residues. The CDR3 DNA is TGTGCCAGCAGCCAAGATCCCTTGGGACTTCTGAGGAAGGATACGCAGTATTTT. Its protein is CASSQDPLGLLRKDTQYF.

This chain joins TRBV7-9 and TRBJ2-7, with D perhaps matching TRBD1 (6 bases). Germline V gene data show CDR1 as SEHNR and CDR2 as FQNEAQ (reference sequence). V was trimmed by 5 bases and J by 2 bases, leaving 16 bases between them. This CDR3 has 15 amino acids. The CDR3 DNA follows: TGTGCCAGCAGCCCTGGACGGACAGTCCCCTACGAGCAGTACTTC. Translating gives CASSPGRTVPYEQYF.

The chain uses TRBV15 and TRBJ2-7; 10 nucleotides agree with TRBD1. Germline V gene data show CDR1 as LNHNV and CDR2 as YYDKDF (reference sequence). This CDR3 region has 13 residues. The V segment lost 3 bases and the J segment 7 bases; nucleotides outside the gene matches: 3. CDR3 in amino acids: CATSSRTGGEQYF. CDR3 in DNA: TGTGCCACCAGCAGTAGGACAGGGGGGGAGCAGTACTTC.

By its share, this clone is medium-sized (0.01 to 0.1%). The CDR3 DNA sequence: TGTGCCAGCAGGAGCCTACAGGGGCTGGTCCCCGAAAAACTGTTTTTT. This encodes CASRSLQGLVPEKLFF. The chain recombines TRBV2 with TRBJ1-4; 7 bases fit TRBD1. Germline V gene data show CDR1 as SNHLY and CDR2 as FYNNEI. The trim removed 6 bases at V and 8 bases at J, leaving 15 bases unmatched. The length of the CDR3 is 16 residues.

This clone was detected only once. The chain employs TRBV30 and TRBJ2-1, with 8 bases matching TRBD2. This CDR3 has 15 residues. Germline-derived CDR1 and CDR2 are GTSNPN and SVGIG (reference sequence). Trimming cost V 0 bases and J 4 bases; bases outside gene matches: 5. CDR3 sequence (DNA): TGTGCCTGGAGTGTAGCTAGCGGGTCTTACAATGAGCAGTTCTTC. Protein sequence: CAWSVASGSYNEQFF.

V gene TRBV5-4 combines with J gene TRBJ2-5; TRBD2 agrees at 8 bases. Germline CDR1 is SGHNT and CDR2 is YYREEE (reference sequence). V shed 4 bases, J shed 5 bases, and the junction held 10 bases outside the gene matches. The CDR3 totals 15 residues. The CDR3 loop reads CASSRRTSLGETQYF. The CDR3 DNA is TGTGCCAGCAGCCGAAGGACTAGCCTGGGGGAGACCCAGTACTTC.

This chain connects TRBV6-5 to TRBJ1-5; tentative D call: TRBD1 (6 bases). The CDR3 spans 15 residues. CDR1 and CDR2 from the germline V gene are MNHEY and SVGAGI. The V end lost 6 bases, the J end lost 0 bases, and 12 bases lay between the germline ends. The CDR3 coding sequence is TGTGCCAGCAGAACGACAGGAGTTAGCAATCAGCCCCAGCATTTT. Translating it yields CASRTTGVSNQPQHF.